The present TCR beta chain was sequenced within a study of T cell changes during pregnancy in multiple sclerosis (dated by TCRdb to between 2018 and 2021). For the wider study: The study examined how the T cell repertoire changed over the course of pregnancy in women with multiple sclerosis.

The library was prepared using the immunoSEQ multiplex PCR assay. TCRdb re-hosts the immuneACCESS table, in-frame sequences only. Its copies lack some clones; in the studies checked, an unresolved V gene accounts for under half of them, and the cause for the rest is not known. For this sample there are 35,000 to 45,000 clones; 90% appear just once. The biggest ten clones account for less than 6.5% of the sample. Turning to this clone: Its antigen has not been determined. No much larger clone exists at a distance of one base, and base qualities are not known.

Based on the germline V gene, the CDR1 and CDR2 sequences are SGHRS and YFSETQ. From the cysteine up to the phenylalanine, the CDR3 has a length of 16 residues. Only CDR3 DNA remains: 48 bases, in frame from the first base. From V the trimming removes 4 bases and from J it removes 0 bases, while the gene matches leave 5 bases of the junction unaccounted for. The V and J genes are TRBV5-1 and TRBJ2-1; a stretch of 9 junction bases matches TRBD2. The starting material was peripheral blood, obtained in the third trimester of pregnancy. The sequence came from a female donor in good health, enrolled as a control in a pregnancy study. The CDR3 is CASSHHSGSSYNEQFF. The base sequence is TGCGCCAGCAGCCACCATAGCGGGAGCTCCTACAATGAGCAGTTCTTC.